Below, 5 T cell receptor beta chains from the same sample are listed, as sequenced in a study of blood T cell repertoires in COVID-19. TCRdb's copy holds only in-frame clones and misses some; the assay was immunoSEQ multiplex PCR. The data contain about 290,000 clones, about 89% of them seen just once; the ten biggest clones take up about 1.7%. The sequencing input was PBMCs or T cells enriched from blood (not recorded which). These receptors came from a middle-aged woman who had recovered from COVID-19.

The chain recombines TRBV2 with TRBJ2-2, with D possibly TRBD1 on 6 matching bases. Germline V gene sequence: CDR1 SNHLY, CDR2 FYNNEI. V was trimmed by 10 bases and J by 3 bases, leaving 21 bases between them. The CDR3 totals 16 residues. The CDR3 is CATSPSPRGYTGELFF. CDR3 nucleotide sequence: TGTGCCACCTCCCCATCCCCCAGGGGTTACACCGGGGAGCTGTTTTTT.

CDR3 sequence: CACPRDSYEQYF. The CDR3, as DNA: TGTGCCTGCCCCCGGGACTCCTACGAGCAGTACTTC. The rearrangement uses TRBV30 and TRBJ2-7, with D possibly TRBD2 on 5 matching bases. The CDR3 contains 12 residues. V was pared by 6 bases and J by 0 bases, with 9 bases between. Germline V gene sequence: CDR1 GTSNPN, CDR2 SVGIG (reference sequence).

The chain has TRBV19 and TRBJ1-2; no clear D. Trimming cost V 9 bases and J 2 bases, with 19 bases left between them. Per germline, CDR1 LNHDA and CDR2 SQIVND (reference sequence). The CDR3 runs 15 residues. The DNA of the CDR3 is TGTGCCAGCGGGGAGGAGCCACTGATGAACTATGGCTACACCTTC. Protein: CASGEEPLMNYGYTF.

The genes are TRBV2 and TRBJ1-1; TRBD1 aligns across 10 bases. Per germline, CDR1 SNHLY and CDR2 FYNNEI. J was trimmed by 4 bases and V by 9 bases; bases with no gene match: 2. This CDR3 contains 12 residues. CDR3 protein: CARWDRGTEAFF. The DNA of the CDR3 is TGTGCCAGATGGGACAGGGGCACTGAAGCTTTCTTT. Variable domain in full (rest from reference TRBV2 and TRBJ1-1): EPEVTQTPSHQVTQMGQEVILRCVPISNHLYFYWYRQILGQKVEFLVSFYNNEISEKSEIFDDQFSVERPDGSNFTLKIRSTKLEDSAMYFCARWDRGTEAFFGQGTRLTVV.

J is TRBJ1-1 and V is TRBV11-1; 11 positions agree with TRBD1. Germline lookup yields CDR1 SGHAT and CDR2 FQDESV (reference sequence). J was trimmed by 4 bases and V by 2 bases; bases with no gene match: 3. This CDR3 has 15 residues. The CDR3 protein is CASSLTGTGGTEAFF. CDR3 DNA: TGTGCCAGCAGCTTAACCGGGACAGGGGGCACTGAAGCTTTCTTT. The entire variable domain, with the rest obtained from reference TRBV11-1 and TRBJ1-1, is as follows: EAEVAQSPRYKITEKSQAVAFWCDPISGHATLYWYRQILGQGPELLVQFQDESVVDDSQLPKDRFSAERLKGVDSTLKIQPAELGDSAMYLCASSLTGTGGTEAFFGQGTRLTVV.